These 29 T cell receptor beta chains share one sample of origin, sequenced in a study of Tregs in tolerant kidney transplant recipients. Libraries were prepared by immunoSEQ multiplex PCR; TCRdb keeps only in-frame clonotypes and omits some of them. The sample includes over 50,000 clones, around 88% of them seen just once. The sample comprised CD4+ T cells from blood. The receptors were sampled from a human donor in good health.

The V call is TRBV11-2, the J call TRBJ2-7; no firm D call. This CDR3 contains 15 residues. CDR1 and CDR2 from the germline V gene are SGHAT and FQNNGV. Between the trimmed V and J ends, which lost 0 bases and 0 bases, there was a span of 9 bases. Written as DNA, the CDR3 is TGTGCCAGCAGCTTAGATCCCCTAGTCTCCTACGAGCAGTACTTC. Protein product: CASSLDPLVSYEQYF.

The rearrangement links TRBV13 to TRBJ1-5; no reliable D call. Trimming took 5 bases from V and 1 from J, leaving 24 bases between them. CDR3 size: 19 residues. Germline CDR1 PRHDT, CDR2 FYEKMQ (reference sequence). CDR3 region: CASSPRGVLGRLSNQPQHF. DNA of the CDR3: TGTGCCAGCAGCCCGAGAGGAGTTTTAGGCAGGTTGAGCAATCAGCCCCAGCATTTT.

The chain uses TRBV7-2 and TRBJ1-5; 7 bases agree with TRBD1. Germline loops: CDR1 SGHTA, CDR2 FQGNSA. The CDR3 totals 16 residues. After removal of 1 base from V and 6 bases from J, the junction contained 9 bases not matched to a gene. In DNA form, the CDR3 reads TGTGCCAGCAGCTTAGTTGGACAGGTCGGGGGTCAGCCCCAGCATTTT. Its translation: CASSLVGQVGGQPQHF.

This chain uses TRBV19 with TRBJ1-2; TRBD1 aligns across 7 bases. V trimming: 7 bases; J trimming: 7 bases; junction bases outside the gene matches: 12. Germline-derived CDR1 and CDR2 are LNHDA and SQIVND (reference sequence). The CDR3 loop spans 14 amino acids. CDR3 loop: CASTRQGLTGGYTF. In DNA form, the CDR3 reads TGTGCCAGTACCCGACAGGGCCTGACGGGTGGCTACACCTTC.

This clone was recorded many times. The rearrangement joins TRBV11-3 to TRBJ2-7; 9 nucleotides line up with TRBD1. Per the germline V gene, CDR1 is SGHNT and CDR2 is YENEEA. The J segment lost 3 bases and the V segment lost 5 bases, leaving 17 bases of the junction unmatched. CDR3 length: 18 residues. The CDR3 DNA follows: TGTGCCAGCAGCATATTCTCCCTCGAGGGACAGGGATACTACGAGCAGTACTTC. Amino acid sequence: CASSIFSLEGQGYYEQYF.

This clone came up many times. J is TRBJ2-3 and V is TRBV10-2; the D gene is possibly TRBD1 (5 bases). Germline CDR1 WSHSY, CDR2 SAAADI. Trimming took 6 bases from V and 2 from J, leaving 9 bases between them. The length of the CDR3 is 13 residues. CDR3 sequence (DNA): TGCGCCAGCAGCCGACAGCACACAGATACGCAGTATTTT. This gives the protein CASSRQHTDTQYF.

CDR3 nucleotide sequence: TGCGCCAGCAGCCAAGAAGGCGGGGGGGGCGTGGCCCCAGATACGCAGTATTTT. This sequence encodes CASSQEGGGGVAPDTQYF. This chain connects TRBV4-3 to TRBJ2-3; 9 nucleotides align to TRBD2. Germline trimming cut 0 bases from V and 4 bases from J; bases unmatched to any gene: 11. Per germline, CDR1 LGHNA and CDR2 YSLEER. The CDR3 runs to 18 residues.

The chain carries TRBV5-1 and TRBJ2-7; 7 bases match TRBD2. This CDR3 is 15 amino acids long. Germline loops: CDR1 SGHRS, CDR2 YFSETQ. The V gene end was trimmed by 2 bases and the J gene end by 2 bases; junction bases not matched to a gene: 7. The CDR3 is CASSFGLRGAYEQYF. The CDR3 nucleotides read TGCGCCAGCAGCTTCGGCCTACGGGGGGCCTACGAGCAGTACTTC.

V is TRBV4-1 and J is TRBJ2-6; D tentatively fits TRBD1 or TRBD2 (6 bases each). The germline V and J ends were trimmed by 0 bases and 0 bases, with 15 bases remaining between them. This CDR3 contains 19 residues. Germline CDR1 MGHRA, CDR2 YSYEKL. CDR3 loop: CASSQDRAGTLSGANVLTF. The CDR3 bases are TGCGCCAGCAGCCAAGATAGGGCGGGGACACTCTCTGGGGCCAACGTCCTGACTTTC.

This chain links TRBV27 with TRBJ2-2; TRBD1 aligns across 9 bases. The CDR3 spans 15 residues. V was clipped by 2 bases and J by 5 bases; unmatched bases: 3. CDR1 is MNHEY and CDR2 is SMNVEV in the germline V gene (reference sequence). CDR3 amino acids: CASSLATGGTGELFF. CDR3 DNA: TGTGCCAGCAGTTTAGCGACAGGGGGAACCGGGGAGCTGTTTTTT.

The V and J genes are TRBV28 and TRBJ1-2; D remains ambiguous. Germline loops: CDR1 MDHEN, CDR2 SYDVKM. The CDR3 spans 12 residues. V lost 5 bases and J lost 7, with 11 bases in between. Here the CDR3 DNA reads TGTGCCAGCAGTGCCATGGAGGGTGGCTACACCTTC. Translation gives CASSAMEGGYTF.

CDR3 DNA sequence: TGTGCCATCAGGACCCCCCCGCATACGCAGTATTTT. Translating it yields CAIRTPPHTQYF. The chain is built from TRBV10-3 and TRBJ2-3, with D uncertain. This CDR3 is built from 12 residues. Germline CDR1 reads ENHRY; CDR2 reads SYGVKD. V was clipped by 6 bases and J by 7 bases, with 11 bases between them.

The CDR3 bases are TGTGCCACCAGCAGAGTACCGGGACCTGCAAACTATGGCTACACCTTC. Its translation is CATSRVPGPANYGYTF. This sequence joins TRBV15 and TRBJ1-2; weak D call: TRBD1 (5 bases). CDR1 and CDR2 (germline): LNHNV, YYDKDF (reference sequence). V was cut by 1 base and J by 2 bases, with 14 bases left in between. CDR3 length: 16 amino acids. Using reference TRBV15 and TRBJ1-2 for the parts outside the CDR3, the full variable domain is DAMVIQNPRYQVTQFGKPVTLSCSQTLNHNVMYWYQQKSSQAPKLLFHYYDKDFNNEADTPDNFQSRRPNTSFCFLDIRSPGLGDTAMYLCATSRVPGPANYGYTFGSGTRLTVV.

The V and J genes are TRBV4-2 and TRBJ2-5; either TRBD1 or TRBD2 may supply D (5 bases each). The V gene lost 3 bases and the J gene lost 4 bases, with 18 bases spanning the gap. CDR1 is LGHNA, CDR2 YNFKEQ, per germline. The CDR3 loop spans 16 amino acids. The CDR3 is CASSQAGTFLGETQYF. In DNA form, the CDR3 reads TGTGCCAGCAGCCAGGCCGGGACCTTCCTGGGAGAGACCCAGTACTTC.

In its sample, this clone was seen a few times. The chain uses TRBV7-2 and TRBJ1-5; a possible D gene is TRBD1 (5 bases). Trimming cost V 3 bases and J 1 base, with 13 bases left between them. The germline gives CDR1 SGHTA, CDR2 FQGNSA. The CDR3 totals 16 residues. CDR3 residues: CASSFSGVGSNQPQHF. As DNA, the CDR3 is TGTGCCAGCAGCTTCTCGGGGGTAGGGAGCAATCAGCCCCAGCATTTT.

CDR3 bases: TGTGCCACCGATCGGGGGTACACCGGGGAGCTGTTTTTT. This sequence encodes CATDRGYTGELFF. The chain joins TRBV15 to TRBJ2-2; perhaps TRBD2 as D (6 bases). The CDR3 runs 13 residues. With 8 bases removed from V and 3 bases from J, the gap between germline ends came to 10 bases. CDR1 and CDR2 (germline): LNHNV, YYDKDF (reference sequence).

The chain has TRBV6-1 and TRBJ2-7, with D perhaps matching TRBD1 or TRBD2 (6 bases each). V was shortened by 6 bases and J by 0 bases, with 15 bases between the two germline ends. Germline V gives CDR1 MNHNS, CDR2 SASEGT. The CDR3 loop spans 15 amino acids. For the CDR3, the DNA is TGTGCCAGCAGGCTCGAGGGGGGCAGCTCCTACGAGCAGTACTTC. Its protein is CASRLEGGSSYEQYF.

The chain recombines TRBV7-2 with TRBJ2-5, with no clear D. Trimming removed 2 bases from V and 2 bases from J, with 3 bases in between. This CDR3 spans 12 amino acids. The germline gives CDR1 SGHTA, CDR2 FQGNSA. CDR3 protein: CASSLRQETQYF. The CDR3 nucleotides are TGTGCCAGCAGCTTAAGGCAAGAGACCCAGTACTTC.

The V and J genes are TRBV30 and TRBJ1-1; a possible D gene is TRBD1 (5 bases). The CDR3 has 11 residues. From germline, CDR1 is GTSNPN and CDR2 SVGIG (reference sequence). V lost 8 bases to trimming and J lost 9 bases, with 16 bases between them. CDR3 nucleotides: TGTGCCCGCCAGACAGTTCAAAAAGCTTTCTTT. This gives the protein CARQTVQKAFF. Filled out from reference TRBV30 and TRBJ1-1, the complete variable domain reads SQTIHQWPATLVQPVGSPLSLECTVEGTSNPNLYWYRQAAGRGLQLLFYSVGIGQISSEVPQNLSASRPQDRQFILSSKKLLLSDSGFYLCARQTVQKAFFGQGTRLTVV.

This chain connects TRBV4-2 to TRBJ1-1; TRBD1 matches 7 bases. Trimming removed 4 bases from V and 3 bases from J; junction bases left unmatched: 8. This CDR3 spans 15 amino acids. Germline CDR1 LGHNA, CDR2 YNFKEQ. CDR3 residues: CASSRETGRDTEAFF. CDR3 coding DNA: TGTGCCAGCAGCCGAGAGACAGGGCGGGACACTGAAGCTTTCTTT.

V usage is TRBV5-1 and J usage is TRBJ1-2; D possibly corresponds to TRBD1 (5 bases). The CDR3 has 14 residues. Germline values: CDR1 SGHRS, CDR2 YFSETQ. The V gene lost 3 bases and the J gene lost 6 bases, with 15 bases spanning the gap. For the CDR3, the DNA is TGCGCCAGCAGCTCACCTCCGGGGACGGATGGCTACACCTTC. It translates to CASSSPPGTDGYTF.

The DNA for the CDR3 is TGTGCCAGCAGTTACATTTTGATGGGATTTCCCTCTGAAGCTTTCTTT. This sequence encodes CASSYILMGFPSEAFF. The chain is built from TRBV6-5 and TRBJ1-1, with unresolved D. Germline V gene data show CDR1 as MNHEY and CDR2 as SVGAGI. The CDR3 runs to 16 residues. Trimming took 2 bases from V and 6 from J, leaving 19 bases between them.

This sequence joins TRBV4-3 and TRBJ1-2; tentative D call: TRBD1 (5 bases). The CDR3 has 15 amino acids. CDR1 is LGHNA and CDR2 is YSLEER in the germline V gene. V was pared by 0 bases and J by 7 bases, with 15 bases between. The CDR3 loop is CASSQEGAGWRGYTF. The CDR3 nucleotides read TGCGCCAGCAGCCAAGAAGGGGCAGGGTGGCGTGGCTACACCTTC.

The gene calls are TRBV5-5 and TRBJ2-1; 9 nucleotides match TRBD2. This CDR3 has 17 amino acids. Germline V CDR1 and CDR2: SGHKS, YYEKEE (reference sequence). Unmatched junction bases numbered 13, after V lost 4 bases and J lost 5 bases. The CDR3 DNA follows: TGTGCCAGCAGCGAATATTTGACTAGCGGAGTACACAATGAGCAGTTCTTC. This sequence encodes CASSEYLTSGVHNEQFF.

There are many counts of this clone. The chain carries TRBV7-2 and TRBJ2-7, with 9 bases fitting TRBD2. Trimming took 3 bases from V and 2 from J; bases not matched to a gene: 5. The CDR3 extends over 15 amino acids. Germline V gene sequence: CDR1 SGHTA, CDR2 FQGNSA. The CDR3 loop is CASSFVLAGTYEQYF. DNA for the CDR3: TGTGCCAGCAGCTTCGTGCTAGCGGGGACCTACGAGCAGTACTTC.

The chain couples TRBV11-1 to TRBJ2-2; 7 bases line up with TRBD2. After removal of 3 bases from V and 4 bases from J, the junction contained 5 bases not matched to a gene. The V gene's germline CDR1 is SGHAT and CDR2 FQDESV (reference sequence). The CDR3 sequence is 15 residues long. DNA of the CDR3: TGTGCCAGCAGCTTCGCGGGAGATGGCACCGGGGAGCTGTTTTTT. Amino acid sequence: CASSFAGDGTGELFF.

This clone was observed a few times. The chain uses TRBV19 and TRBJ1-1; D is unresolved. The CDR3 runs 15 residues. Trimming shortened V by 0 bases and J by 3 bases, and 11 bases separated the two germline ends. Germline V gene sequence: CDR1 LNHDA, CDR2 SQIVND (reference sequence). The CDR3 region is CASSIELFMDTEAFF. CDR3 DNA: TGTGCCAGTAGTATAGAGCTTTTCATGGACACTGAAGCTTTCTTT.

This clone was detected only once. The chain has TRBV7-3 and TRBJ2-2, with D perhaps matching TRBD1 (5 bases). This CDR3 is built from 15 residues. Looked up from germline, CDR1 is SGHTA and CDR2 is FQGTGA. Trimming took 5 bases from V and 6 from J, leaving 16 bases between them. The CDR3 is CASSLSSGKPGELFF. CDR3 coding DNA: TGTGCCAGCAGCCTCAGTTCAGGGAAGCCCGGGGAGCTGTTTTTT.

The rearrangement links TRBV18 to TRBJ2-2; D remains unclear. Germline V gene lookup returns CDR1 KGHSH and CDR2 LQKENI. The V and J ends lost 6 bases and 3 bases respectively, with 14 bases between them. The CDR3 length is 15 residues. The CDR3 protein is CASSRKPEYTGELFF. In DNA form, the CDR3 reads TGTGCCAGCTCCCGAAAGCCCGAGTACACCGGGGAGCTGTTTTTT.